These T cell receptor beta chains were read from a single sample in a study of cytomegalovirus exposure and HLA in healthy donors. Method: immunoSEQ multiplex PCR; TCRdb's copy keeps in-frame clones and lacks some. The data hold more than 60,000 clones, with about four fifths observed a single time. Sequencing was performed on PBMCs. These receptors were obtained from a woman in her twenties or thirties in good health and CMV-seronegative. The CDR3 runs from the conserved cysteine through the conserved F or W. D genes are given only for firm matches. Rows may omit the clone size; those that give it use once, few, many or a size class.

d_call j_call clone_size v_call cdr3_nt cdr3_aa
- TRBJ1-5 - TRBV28 TGTGCCAGCCGGGAAAGTAATCAGCCCCAGCATTTT CASRESNQPQHF
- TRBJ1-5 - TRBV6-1 TGTGCCAGCAGTGAGCCGGGACATAACGGTGATCAGCCCCAGCATTTT CASSEPGHNGDQPQHF
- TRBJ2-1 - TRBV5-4 TGTGCCAGCAGCTTGGAGAGGGCGGTCTATGAGCAGTTCTTC CASSLERAVYEQFF
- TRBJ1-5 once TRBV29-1 TGCAGCGTTGAAGAGTCGAGGAATCAGCCCCAGCATTTT CSVEESRNQPQHF
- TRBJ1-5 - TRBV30 TGTGCCTGGAGTGTAGCGGGTGGCAATCAGCCCCAGCATTTT CAWSVAGGNQPQHF
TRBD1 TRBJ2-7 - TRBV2 TGTGCCAGCAGAAAGACAGGGGTCTACGAGCAGTACTTC CASRKTGVYEQYF
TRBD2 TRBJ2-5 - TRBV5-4 TGTGCCAGCAGCTTTGCAGCGGGGGGGGGTGAGACCCAGTACTTC CASSFAAGGGETQYF
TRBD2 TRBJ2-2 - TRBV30 TGTGCCTGTAAAGCGGGGTTAGGCACCGGGGAGCTGTTTTTT CACKAGLGTGELFF
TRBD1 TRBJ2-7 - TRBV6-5 TGTGCCAGCAGGAAGGGGGCCCACTACGAGCAGTACTTC CASRKGAHYEQYF
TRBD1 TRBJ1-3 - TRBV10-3 TGTGCCACCAGACAGGGCCCTAACTCTGGAAACACCATATATTTT CATRQGPNSGNTIYF
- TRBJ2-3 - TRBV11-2 TGTGCCAGCAGCCCAACAAGTAGCACAGATACGCAGTATTTT CASSPTSSTDTQYF
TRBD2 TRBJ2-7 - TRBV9 TGTGCCAGCAGCGGAGGACTAGCGGGAGTCCACGAGCAGTACTTC CASSGGLAGVHEQYF
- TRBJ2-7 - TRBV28 TGTGCCGGCGGGGGCCTAGGCAGCCACGAGCAGTACTTC CAGGGLGSHEQYF
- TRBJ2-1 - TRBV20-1 TGCAGTGCCTTACTAGTGAATGAGCAGTTCTTC CSALLVNEQFF
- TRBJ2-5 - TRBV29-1 TGCAGCGTTGAAAACAGGGTAACTCAAGAGACCCAGTACTTC CSVENRVTQETQYF
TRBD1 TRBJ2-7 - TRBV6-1 TGTGCCAGCAGTGAACCGGGACAGGCCTCCTACGAGCAGTACTTC CASSEPGQASYEQYF
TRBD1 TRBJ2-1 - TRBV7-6 TGTGCCAGCAGCTTAGTAGGGACAGGGGCCAATGAGCAGTTCTTC CASSLVGTGANEQFF
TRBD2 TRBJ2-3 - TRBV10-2 TGCGCCAGCAGTGGCCAGCGGGGGCCCACAGATACGCAGTATTTT CASSGQRGPTDTQYF
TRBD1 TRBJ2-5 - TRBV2 TGTGCCAGCCGACAGGGGGCTTTGGGGACCCAGTACTTC CASRQGALGTQYF
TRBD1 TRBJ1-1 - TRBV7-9 TGTGCCAGCAGCGCATGGGACAGGGACACTGAAGCTTTCTTT CASSAWDRDTEAFF
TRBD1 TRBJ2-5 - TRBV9 TGTGCCAGCAGCCCAACAGGGGGCAAAGAGACCCAGTACTTC CASSPTGGKETQYF
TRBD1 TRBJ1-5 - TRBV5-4 TGTGCCAGCAGCCCGGACAGGGGTCAGCCCCAGCATTTT CASSPDRGQPQHF
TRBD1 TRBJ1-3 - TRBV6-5 TGTGCCAGTAAGGCGGGACAGGGCTCTGGAAACACCATATATTTT CASKAGQGSGNTIYF
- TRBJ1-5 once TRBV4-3 TGCGCCAGCAGCCAAGATGTAGGAGATCATCAGCCCCAGCATTTT CASSQDVGDHQPQHF
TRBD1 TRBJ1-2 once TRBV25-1 TGTGCCAGCAGTGACAGGGGGCACAACTATGGCTACACCTTC CASSDRGHNYGYTF
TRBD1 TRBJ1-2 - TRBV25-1 TGTGCCAGCAGTGGCCGGGACAGGGGGGACTACACCTTC CASSGRDRGDYTF
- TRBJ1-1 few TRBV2 TGTGCCAGCAGTGAAGAAGGGAGCACTGAAGCTTTCTTT CASSEEGSTEAFF